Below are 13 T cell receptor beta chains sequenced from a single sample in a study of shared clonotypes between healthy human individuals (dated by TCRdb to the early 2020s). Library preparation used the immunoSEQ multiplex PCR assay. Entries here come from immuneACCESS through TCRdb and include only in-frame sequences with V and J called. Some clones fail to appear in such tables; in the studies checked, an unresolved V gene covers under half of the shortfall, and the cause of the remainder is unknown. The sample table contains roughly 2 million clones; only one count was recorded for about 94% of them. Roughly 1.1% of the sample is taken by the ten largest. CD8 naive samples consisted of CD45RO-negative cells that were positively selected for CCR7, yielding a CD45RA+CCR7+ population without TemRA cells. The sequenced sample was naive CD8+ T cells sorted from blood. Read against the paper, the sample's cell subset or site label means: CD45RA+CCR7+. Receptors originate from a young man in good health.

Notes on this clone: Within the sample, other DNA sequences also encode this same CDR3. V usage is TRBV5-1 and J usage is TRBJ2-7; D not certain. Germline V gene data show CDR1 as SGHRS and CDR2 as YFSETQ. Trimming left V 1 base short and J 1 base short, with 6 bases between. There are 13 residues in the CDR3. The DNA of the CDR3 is TGCGCCAGCAGCTTGTCTCCTTCCTACGAGCAGTACTTC. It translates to CASSLSPSYEQYF.

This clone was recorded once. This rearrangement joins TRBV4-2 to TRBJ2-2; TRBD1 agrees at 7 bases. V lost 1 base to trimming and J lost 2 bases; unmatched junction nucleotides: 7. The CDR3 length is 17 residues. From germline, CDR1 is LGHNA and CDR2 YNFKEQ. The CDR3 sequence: CASSQGRGLDNTGELFF. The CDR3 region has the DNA TGTGCCAGCAGCCAAGGAAGGGGGCTGGACAACACCGGGGAGCTGTTTTTT.

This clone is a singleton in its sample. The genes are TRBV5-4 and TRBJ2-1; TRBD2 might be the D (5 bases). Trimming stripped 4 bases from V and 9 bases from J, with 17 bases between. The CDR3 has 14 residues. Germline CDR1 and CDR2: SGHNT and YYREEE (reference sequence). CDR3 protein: CASSNRDSAPEQFF. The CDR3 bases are TGTGCCAGCAGCAACCGGGATTCGGCGCCTGAGCAGTTCTTC.

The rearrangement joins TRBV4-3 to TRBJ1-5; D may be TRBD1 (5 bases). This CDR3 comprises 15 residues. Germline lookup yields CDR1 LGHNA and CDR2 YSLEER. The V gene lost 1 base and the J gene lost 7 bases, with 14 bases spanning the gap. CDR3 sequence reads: CASSQVHVEGQPQHF. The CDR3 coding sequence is TGCGCCAGCAGCCAAGTTCACGTGGAGGGGCAGCCCCAGCATTTT.

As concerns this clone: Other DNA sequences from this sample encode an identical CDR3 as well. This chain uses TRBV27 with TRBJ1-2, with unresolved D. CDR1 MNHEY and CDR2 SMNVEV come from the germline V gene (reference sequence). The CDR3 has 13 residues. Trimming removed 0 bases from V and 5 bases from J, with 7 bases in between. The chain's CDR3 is CASSLSLGYGYTF. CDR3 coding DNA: TGTGCCAGCAGTTTATCGCTAGGGTATGGCTACACCTTC.

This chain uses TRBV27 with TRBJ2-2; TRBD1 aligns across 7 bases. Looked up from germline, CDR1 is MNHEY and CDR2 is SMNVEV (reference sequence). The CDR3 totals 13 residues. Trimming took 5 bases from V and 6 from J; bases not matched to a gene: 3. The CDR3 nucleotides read TGTGCCAGCAGTACCGACAGGGCCGGGGAGCTGTTTTTT. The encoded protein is CASSTDRAGELFF.

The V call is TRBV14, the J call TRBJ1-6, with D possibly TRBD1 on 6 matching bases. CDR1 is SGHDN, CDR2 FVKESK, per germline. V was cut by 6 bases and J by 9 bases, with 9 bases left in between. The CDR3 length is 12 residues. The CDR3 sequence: CASSFRGSPLHF. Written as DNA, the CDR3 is TGTGCCAGCAGTTTCAGGGGTTCACCCCTCCACTTT.

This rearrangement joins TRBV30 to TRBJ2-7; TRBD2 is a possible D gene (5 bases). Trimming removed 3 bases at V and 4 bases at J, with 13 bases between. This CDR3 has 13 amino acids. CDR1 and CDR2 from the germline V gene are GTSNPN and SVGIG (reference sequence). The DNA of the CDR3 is TGTGCCTGGAGGTTCCCGTCGGGGTACGAGCAGTACTTC. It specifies CAWRFPSGYEQYF.

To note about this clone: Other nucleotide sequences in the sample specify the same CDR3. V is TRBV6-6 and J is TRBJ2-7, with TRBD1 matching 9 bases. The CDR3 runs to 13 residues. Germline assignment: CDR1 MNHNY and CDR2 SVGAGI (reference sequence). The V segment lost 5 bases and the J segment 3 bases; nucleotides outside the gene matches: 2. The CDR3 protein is CASSQGQGYEQYF. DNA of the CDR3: TGTGCCAGCAGTCAGGGACAGGGCTACGAGCAGTACTTC.

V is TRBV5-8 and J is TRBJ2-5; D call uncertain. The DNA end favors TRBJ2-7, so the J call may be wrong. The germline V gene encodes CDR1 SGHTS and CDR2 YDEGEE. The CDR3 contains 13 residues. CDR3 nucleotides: TGTGCCAGCAGCTTTGACGGCGTCGACGAGCAGTACTTC. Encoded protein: CASSFDGVDEQYF.

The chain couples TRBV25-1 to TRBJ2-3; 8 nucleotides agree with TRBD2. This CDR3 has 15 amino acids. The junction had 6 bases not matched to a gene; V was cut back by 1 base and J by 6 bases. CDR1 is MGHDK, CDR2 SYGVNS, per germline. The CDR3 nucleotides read TGTGCCAGCAGTGAATCTCCTAGCGGGTCGGATACGCAGTATTTT. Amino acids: CASSESPSGSDTQYF.

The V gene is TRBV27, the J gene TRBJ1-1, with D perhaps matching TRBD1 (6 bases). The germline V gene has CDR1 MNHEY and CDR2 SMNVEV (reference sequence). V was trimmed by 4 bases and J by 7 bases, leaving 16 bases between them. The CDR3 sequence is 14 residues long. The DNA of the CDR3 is TGTGCCAGCAGTTGGGGAGAGGGGGTGGGTGAAGCTTTCTTT. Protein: CASSWGEGVGEAFF.

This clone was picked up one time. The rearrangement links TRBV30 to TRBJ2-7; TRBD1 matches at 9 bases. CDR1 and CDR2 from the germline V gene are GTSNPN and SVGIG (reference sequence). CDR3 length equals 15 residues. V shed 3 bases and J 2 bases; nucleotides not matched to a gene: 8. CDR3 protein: CAWSDGQGSPYEQYF. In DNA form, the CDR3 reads TGTGCCTGGAGCGACGGACAGGGGAGTCCCTACGAGCAGTACTTC. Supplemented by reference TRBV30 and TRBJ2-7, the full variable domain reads SQTIHQWPATLVQPVGSPLSLECTVEGTSNPNLYWYRQAAGRGLQLLFYSVGIGQISSEVPQNLSASRPQDRQFILSSKKLLLSDSGFYLCAWSDGQGSPYEQYFGPGTRLTVT.